This T cell receptor (beta chain) is from a study of early T cells in non-severe SARS-CoV-2 infection (dated by TCRdb to about 2021). Regarding the research as a whole: Because TCR sequencing relied on bulk RNA taken from unsorted whole blood, pairing of alpha and beta chains was not possible.

This clonotype was picked up many times. No antigen is known for it. One base away there is no much larger clone; base qualities are not given. Set within a cohort of healthcare workers in London, UK, this nested case-control study involved weekly PCR testing of nasopharyngeal swabs along with blood sampling. Healthcare workers were recruited between 23 and 31 March 2020, during the week of the UK lockdown, and were followed weekly for up to roughly 16 weeks. Results the study describes overall, beyond this receptor: VDJdb matching was skewed toward anti-spike CD8 responses and likely underestimated virus-specific expansions by missing private and CD4 specificities.

Libraries were made using 5' RACE. The sequencer listed for this sample is NextSeq 500. In the TCR library protocol, unique molecular identifiers were attached to individual cDNA molecules to correct for PCR bias and sequencing error. Sequencing covered both TCR alpha and beta chains, and within each sample the abundances of alpha and beta sequences were tightly co-correlated. The original methods were these. V gene, J gene and CDR3 annotation of TCR sequences was performed with Decombinator V4. TCRs were defined as expanded if a significant change between any two time points was detected under a Poisson model with p below 0.0001. TCR abundances were normalised to the total number of TCRs sequenced per sample and were expressed as counts per million. MAIT TCRs were defined by TRAV1-2 paired with TRAJ12, TRAJ20 or TRAJ33, and iNKT TCRs by TRAV10 paired with TRAJ18. VDJdb, accessed 1 November 2021, was searched for CMV, EBV and SARS-CoV-2 annotated TCRs, excluding TCRs annotated for multiple antigens. TCRdb passed the public sequencing reads through fastp at Q25 and MiXCR, retaining productive beta sequences. Records with the same CDR3 protein are collapsed into one entry carrying the most frequent genes and DNA. The V and J calls, along with clone size, are taken from TCRdb and not from the paper's own processing. The table for this sample lists 45,000 or so distinct CDR3 sequences; roughly 4.2% of them were counted only once. The ten largest clones take up less than 4% of the sample.

V is clipped by 6 bases and J by 8 bases, and the sequence between their germline boundaries is 16 bases long. Spanning cysteine to phenylalanine, the CDR3 consists of 14 amino acids. Only CDR3 DNA remains: 42 bases, in frame from the first base. The germline V gene provides CDR1 SGHVS and CDR2 FNYEAQ. The sample consisted of whole blood. The receptor comes from an adult who was a healthcare worker with PCR-confirmed SARS-CoV-2 infection or an uninfected control (not recorded which). This sequence uses TRBV7-6 and TRBJ1-4, and perhaps TRBD1 as D gene, on 6 matching bases. The sequence in DNA is TGTGCCAGCAGTCCATCGACAGGCCACGAAAAACTGTTTTTT. Its translation reads: CASSPSTGHEKLFF.